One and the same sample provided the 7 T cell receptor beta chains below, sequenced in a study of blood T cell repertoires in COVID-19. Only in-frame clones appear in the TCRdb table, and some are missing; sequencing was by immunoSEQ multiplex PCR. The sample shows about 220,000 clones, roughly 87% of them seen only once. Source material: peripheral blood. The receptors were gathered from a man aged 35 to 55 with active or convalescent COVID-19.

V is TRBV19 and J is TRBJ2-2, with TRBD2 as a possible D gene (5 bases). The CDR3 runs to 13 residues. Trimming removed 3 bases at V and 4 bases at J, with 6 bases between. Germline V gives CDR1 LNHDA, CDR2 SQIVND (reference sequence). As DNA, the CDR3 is TGTGCCAGTAGTATTCGGGGCACCGGGGAGCTGTTTTTT. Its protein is CASSIRGTGELFF.

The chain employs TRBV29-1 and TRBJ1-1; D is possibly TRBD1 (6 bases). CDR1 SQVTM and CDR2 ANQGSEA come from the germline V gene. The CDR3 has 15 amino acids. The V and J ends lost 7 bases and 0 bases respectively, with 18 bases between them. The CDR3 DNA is TGCAGCGCACCGCGGGGGGGCGACGTGAACACTGAAGCTTTCTTT. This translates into CSAPRGGDVNTEAFF.

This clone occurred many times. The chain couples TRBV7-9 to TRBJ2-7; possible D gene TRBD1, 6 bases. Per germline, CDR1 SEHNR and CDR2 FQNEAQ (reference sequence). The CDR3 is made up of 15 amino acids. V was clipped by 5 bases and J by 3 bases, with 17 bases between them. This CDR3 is CASSLAGTTSYEQYF. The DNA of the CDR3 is TGTGCCAGCAGCCTCGCCGGGACAACAAGCTACGAGCAGTACTTC.

The CDR3 coding sequence is TGTGCCAGTAGTCTGGGACAGGGGCTCAGTCAGCCCCAGCATTTT. It encodes CASSLGQGLSQPQHF. The chain has TRBV19 and TRBJ1-5; 10 nucleotides agree with TRBD1. This CDR3 region has 15 residues. Germline trimming cut 5 bases from V and 6 bases from J; bases unmatched to any gene: 7. From germline, CDR1 is LNHDA and CDR2 SQIVND (reference sequence).

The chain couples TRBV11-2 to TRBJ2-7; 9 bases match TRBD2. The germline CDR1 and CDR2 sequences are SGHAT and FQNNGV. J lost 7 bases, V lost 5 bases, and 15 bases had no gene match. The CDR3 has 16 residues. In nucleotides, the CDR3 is TGTGCCAGCAGCCCCCGTGGTAGAGCGGGAGGACGAGAGCAGTACTTC. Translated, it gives CASSPRGRAGGREQYF. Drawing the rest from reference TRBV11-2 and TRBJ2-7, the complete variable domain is EAGVAQSPRYKIIEKRQSVAFWCNPISGHATLYWYQQILGQGPKLLIQFQNNGVVDDSQLPKDRFSAERLKGVDSTLKIQPAKLEDSAVYLCASSPRGRAGGREQYFGPGTRLTVT.

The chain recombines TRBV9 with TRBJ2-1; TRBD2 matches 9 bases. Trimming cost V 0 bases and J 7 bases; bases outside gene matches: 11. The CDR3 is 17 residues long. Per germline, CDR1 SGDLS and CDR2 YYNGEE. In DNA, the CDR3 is TGTGCCAGCAGCGTAGATAGCGGGGGCCCTTTAAGGAATGAGCAGTTCTTC. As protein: CASSVDSGGPLRNEQFF. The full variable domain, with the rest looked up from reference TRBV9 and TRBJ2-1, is DSGVTQTPKHLITATGQRVTLRCSPRSGDLSVYWYQQSLDQGLQFLIQYYNGEERAKGNILERFSAQQFPDLHSELNLSSLELGDSALYFCASSVDSGGPLRNEQFFGPGTRLTVL.

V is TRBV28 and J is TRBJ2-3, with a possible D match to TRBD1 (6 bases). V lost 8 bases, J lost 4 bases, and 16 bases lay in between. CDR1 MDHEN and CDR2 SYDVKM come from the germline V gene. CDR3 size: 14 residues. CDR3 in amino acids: CASVNTGIADTQYF. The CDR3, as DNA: TGTGCCAGCGTCAATACAGGGATTGCAGATACGCAGTATTTT. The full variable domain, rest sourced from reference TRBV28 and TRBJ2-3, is DVKVTQSSRYLVKRTGEKVFLECVQDMDHENMFWYRQDPGLGLRLIYFSYDVKMKEKGDIPEGYSVSREKKERFSLILESASTNQTSMYLCASVNTGIADTQYFGPGTRLTVL.